This T cell receptor (beta chain) was identified in a study of blood T cell repertoires in COVID-19. Across the whole study: There were acute and convalescent COVID-19 samples, and they came from the United States, Italy and Spain. Nucleic acid was either cDNA or gDNA, and it came from T cells, B-cell-depleted T cells, or PBMCs.

As processed by the authors: Using reference gene primer amplification, nucleated cell counts were estimated. The protocol was immunoSEQ multiplex PCR, while the TCRdb copy is restricted to in-frame clones and leaves out a portion. That table is the source of V, J and clone size, and D and trimming were worked out from the DNA. The profile shows 210,000 or so clones, roughly 80% of them singletons. CDR1 and CDR2 (germline): MNHNS, SASEGT. This CDR3 spans 13 amino acids. The V and J ends lost 2 bases and 5 bases respectively, with 9 bases between them. This chain links TRBV6-1 with TRBJ1-1, with no clear D. The source material was peripheral blood. The receptor was derived from a woman over 75 with acute or convalescent COVID-19. The CDR3 DNA reads as TGTGCCAGCAGTGAAATCGGGATGACTGAAGCTTTCTTT. Translated, it gives CASSEIGMTEAFF.